This TCR beta chain was identified during a study of T cell responses to AZD1222 COVID-19 vaccine. Data came from immunoSEQ multiplex PCR; TCRdb stores just in-frame clones and leaves some out. This table holds about 140,000 clones, 80% to 95% found once. The CDR3 sequence is 17 residues long. Per the germline V gene, CDR1 is MDHEN and CDR2 is SYDVKM. Trimming cost V 4 bases and J 7 bases; bases outside gene matches: 8. Findings and limits, study-wide: Repertoires were collected only later (after the peak T cell response had occurred). Following two doses of AZD1222, Spike-specific TCR breadth and depth rose. Donors were chiefly white British, with a greater number of females, and clonal diversity was perhaps underestimated.

About this clone itself: Its target is not known.

Recipients boosted at about 4 weeks or about 12 weeks are pooled. The V gene is TRBV28, the J gene TRBJ2-3; TRBD2 matches at 16 bases. The source material was peripheral blood, sampled 28 days after the second AZD1222 dose. The receptor's source is an adult who received the AZD1222 COVID-19 vaccine. In DNA, the CDR3 is TGTGCCAGCAGTTACCCTGGGACTAGCGGGAGGGGGAATACGCAGTATTTT. It translates to CASSYPGTSGRGNTQYF.